A single sample is the source of the 30 T cell receptor beta chains below, sequenced in a study of shared clonotypes between healthy human individuals (dated by TCRdb to about 2020). CD8 naive samples were obtained by positive selection for CCR7 among CD45RO-negative cells, yielding a CD45RA+CCR7+ population from which TemRA cells were excluded. Library prep was done by the immunoSEQ multiplex PCR assay. The clones in this table, taken by TCRdb from immuneACCESS, are in-frame only. Not every clone is retained; where verified, under half of the shortfall comes from an unresolved V gene, and the cause of the rest is unknown. The sample table contains fewer than 1 million clones; only one count was recorded for roughly 96% of them. Under 0.25% of the sample is taken by the ten largest. Source material: naive CD8+ T cells sorted from blood. The meaning of the sample's cell subset or site label: CD45RA+CCR7+. These receptors originate from a man aged 25-45 years in good health.

With regard to this clone: The junction shows a germline mismatch at one end, possibly a read error. The chain combines TRBV7-7 with TRBJ1-1; 7 bases line up with TRBD1. Germline V gene lookup returns CDR1 SSHAT and CDR2 FNYEAQ (reference sequence). The CDR3 runs to 12 residues. CDR3 protein: CASSTGTDEAFF. The CDR3 bases are TGTGCTAGCAGCACTGGGACAGATGAAGCTTTCTTT.

The chain uses TRBV4-3 and TRBJ2-3; D call uncertain. This CDR3 is 14 amino acids long. Germline V gene sequence: CDR1 LGHNA, CDR2 YSLEER. Trimming took 1 base from V and 4 from J, leaving 9 bases between them. The CDR3 here is CASSQVQDPDTQYF. In nucleotides, the CDR3 is TGCGCCAGCAGCCAAGTTCAGGACCCAGATACGCAGTATTTT.

CDR3 loop: CSVDGLADRSYNEQFF. As DNA, the CDR3 is TGCAGCGTTGATGGGCTAGCGGACCGCTCCTACAATGAGCAGTTCTTC. J is TRBJ2-1 and V is TRBV29-1; the match to TRBD2 covers 7 bases. Trimming took 3 bases from V and 0 from J; bases not matched to a gene: 8. CDR1 is SQVTM and CDR2 is ANQGSEA in the germline V gene. CDR3 length: 16 amino acids.

V is TRBV19 and J is TRBJ2-3; D not resolved. The V and J ends lost 2 bases and 1 base respectively, with 4 bases between them. CDR1 is LNHDA, CDR2 SQIVND, per germline (reference sequence). This CDR3 is built from 13 residues. The chain's CDR3 is CASSITRTDTQYF. DNA of the CDR3: TGTGCCAGTAGTATAACCCGCACAGATACGCAGTATTTT.

The chain combines TRBV2 with TRBJ2-1; the D is unclear. In germline, CDR1 is SNHLY, CDR2 FYNNEI. The CDR3 spans 14 residues. The V and J ends lost 6 bases and 7 bases respectively, with 16 bases between them. CDR3 in DNA: TGTGCCAGCAGGGATGCTTGGGTGGGGAATGAGCAGTTCTTC. Translated: CASRDAWVGNEQFF.

The chain uses TRBV4-3 and TRBJ2-1, with 10 bases identical to TRBD2. The CDR3 length is 15 residues. V gave up 5 bases and J gave up 7 bases; unmatched junction bases: 8. Germline loops: CDR1 LGHNA, CDR2 YSLEER. The CDR3 DNA sequence: TGCGCCAGCAGCAAACGGACTAGCGGAAATAATGAGCAGTTCTTC. It specifies CASSKRTSGNNEQFF.

The chain carries TRBV4-3 and TRBJ2-7; 13 bases line up with TRBD2. The germline V gene encodes CDR1 LGHNA and CDR2 YSLEER. CDR3 length equals 15 residues. Unmatched junction bases numbered 5, after V lost 4 bases and J lost 5 bases. CDR3 coding DNA: TGCGCCAGCAGCCGATTACTAGCGGGAGGGAACGAGCAGTACTTC. This gives the protein CASSRLLAGGNEQYF.

This chain connects TRBV4-2 to TRBJ1-2; 8 nucleotides line up with TRBD1. The germline gives CDR1 LGHNA, CDR2 YNFKEQ. The CDR3 totals 20 residues. J was trimmed by 0 bases and V by 0 bases; bases with no gene match: 15. The CDR3, as DNA: TGTGCCAGCAGCCAAGACGAATTGGCGGGACAGGTTTACTCTAACTATGGCTACACCTTC. It codes for CASSQDELAGQVYSNYGYTF.

The V call is TRBV4-1, the J call TRBJ2-1; D gene ambiguous. The CDR3 totals 14 residues. Trimming removed 7 bases from V and 8 bases from J, with 18 bases in between. Germline CDR1 and CDR2: MGHRA and YSYEKL. The CDR3 spells CASKEFPMIDEQFF. The CDR3 nucleotides read TGCGCCAGCAAAGAATTCCCAATGATAGATGAGCAGTTCTTC.

This clone has just one count. V gene TRBV10-3 combines with J gene TRBJ2-7, with D possibly matching TRBD2 (6 bases). The CDR3 runs 19 residues. Germline loops: CDR1 ENHRY, CDR2 SYGVKD. Between the trimmed V and J ends, which lost 3 bases and 3 bases, there was a span of 27 bases. CDR3 protein: CAISEGVGGRRGWGYEQYF. The CDR3 coding sequence is TGTGCCATCAGTGAAGGAGTTGGAGGGAGGAGGGGCTGGGGCTACGAGCAGTACTTC.

CDR3 region: CASSTRSGNQETQYF. DNA for the CDR3: TGTGCCAGCAGCACCCGTAGCGGGAACCAAGAGACCCAGTACTTC. This chain joins TRBV7-9 and TRBJ2-5; TRBD2 aligns across 8 bases. CDR1 and CDR2 from the germline V gene are SEHNR and FQNEAQ (reference sequence). Losses at the gene ends were 5 bases for V and 0 bases for J; bases not matched to a gene: 5. This CDR3 spans 15 amino acids.

This sequence joins TRBV14 and TRBJ2-3; 8 bases are a match to TRBD1. Germline CDR1 reads SGHDN; CDR2 reads FVKESK. CDR3 length: 17 residues. V shed 0 bases and J 5 bases; nucleotides not matched to a gene: 10. This CDR3 is CASSQDFFGTGLDTQYF. The CDR3 DNA reads TGTGCCAGCAGCCAAGACTTTTTTGGGACAGGTTTAGATACGCAGTATTTT. Supplemented by reference TRBV14 and TRBJ2-3, the full variable domain reads EAGVTQFPSHSVIEKGQTVTLRCDPISGHDNLYWYRRVMGKEIKFLLHFVKESKQDESGMPNNRFLAERTGGTYSTLKVQPAELEDSGVYFCASSQDFFGTGLDTQYFGPGTRLTVL.

The V call is TRBV5-1, the J call TRBJ2-1, with D tentatively TRBD1 (6 bases). The CDR3 has 17 residues. The V end lost 4 bases, the J end lost 1 base, and 18 bases lay between the germline ends. CDR1 and CDR2 (germline): SGHRS, YFSETQ. The CDR3 DNA is TGCGCCAGCAGCCCGCCAACAGAAGGACAGTCCTACAATGAGCAGTTCTTC. It translates to CASSPPTEGQSYNEQFF.

The chain has TRBV2 and TRBJ2-1, with D perhaps matching TRBD2 (5 bases). From germline, CDR1 is SNHLY and CDR2 FYNNEI. CDR3 length: 11 residues. The V and J ends lost 3 bases and 8 bases respectively, with 5 bases between them. The CDR3, as DNA: TGTGCCAGCAGTGACGGGGATGAGCAGTTCTTC. Its protein product is CASSDGDEQFF. The full variable domain, in which reference TRBV2 and TRBJ2-1 provide the parts outside the CDR3, is EPEVTQTPSHQVTQMGQEVILRCVPISNHLYFYWYRQILGQKVEFLVSFYNNEISEKSEIFDDQFSVERPDGSNFTLKIRSTKLEDSAMYFCASSDGDEQFFGPGTRLTVL.

The V call is TRBV7-9, the J call TRBJ2-5; 7 nucleotides agree with TRBD2. This CDR3 is 16 amino acids long. Germline V gene data show CDR1 as SEHNR and CDR2 as FQNEAQ (reference sequence). Trimming removed 2 bases from V and 2 bases from J; junction bases left unmatched: 8. Here the CDR3 DNA reads TGTGCCAGCAGCTTAAGGTCTAGCGGTATTCAAGAGACCCAGTACTTC. Its translation is CASSLRSSGIQETQYF.

The count of this clone is one. The CDR3 coding sequence is TGTGCCAGCGTTCCTCCCCCCGGGACCGCGGTCGGGCAGTTCTTC. This encodes CASVPPPGTAVGQFF. This sequence joins TRBV2 and TRBJ2-1; D could derive from TRBD1 or TRBD2 (5 bases each). Per germline, CDR1 SNHLY and CDR2 FYNNEI. The CDR3 has 15 residues. V lost 8 bases and J 12 bases, leaving 26 bases between the germline ends.

This clone was observed a single time. The chain is built from TRBV9 and TRBJ2-7, with D unresolved. V shed 0 bases and J shed 3 bases, with 7 bases lying between them. From germline, CDR1 is SGDLS and CDR2 YYNGEE. This CDR3 contains 13 residues. The CDR3 loop is CASSVAAGYEQYF. DNA of the CDR3: TGTGCCAGCAGCGTAGCTGCAGGCTACGAGCAGTACTTC. The full variable domain, with the rest looked up from reference TRBV9 and TRBJ2-7, is DSGVTQTPKHLITATGQRVTLRCSPRSGDLSVYWYQQSLDQGLQFLIQYYNGEERAKGNILERFSAQQFPDLHSELNLSSLELGDSALYFCASSVAAGYEQYFGPGTRLTVT.

The chain employs TRBV11-2 and TRBJ1-5; the match to TRBD1 covers 7 bases. V lost 3 bases and J lost 3; bases outside the gene matches: 2. CDR1 and CDR2 (germline): SGHAT, FQNNGV. The CDR3 is 14 residues long. The CDR3 DNA sequence: TGTGCCAGCAGCTTGGGACAGATCAATCAGCCCCAGCATTTT. Translation: CASSLGQINQPQHF.

The gene calls are TRBV9 and TRBJ2-2; D not resolved. This CDR3 region has 14 residues. V gave up 5 bases and J gave up 6 bases, with 14 bases separating them. CDR1 and CDR2 from the germline V gene are SGDLS and YYNGEE. The DNA for the CDR3 is TGTGCCAGCAGACCCCCTAATTCTGCCGGGGAGCTGTTTTTT. As protein: CASRPPNSAGELFF.

The V and J genes are TRBV2 and TRBJ2-1, with D perhaps TRBD2 (6 bases). V lost 6 bases, J lost 1 base, and 16 bases lay in between. CDR3 length: 16 amino acids. From germline, CDR1 is SNHLY and CDR2 FYNNEI. This CDR3 reads CASRGGLGESYNEQFF. CDR3 coding DNA: TGTGCCAGCAGGGGGGGTCTAGGCGAGTCCTACAATGAGCAGTTCTTC.

The chain joins TRBV4-3 to TRBJ2-1; 13 bases are shared with TRBD2. V shed 1 base, J shed 5 bases, and the junction held 8 bases outside the gene matches. Per the germline V gene, CDR1 is LGHNA and CDR2 is YSLEER. This CDR3 has 18 residues. The CDR3 reads CASSQVLTSGRTNNEQFF. The CDR3, as DNA: TGCGCCAGCAGCCAAGTTCTGACTAGCGGGAGGACCAACAATGAGCAGTTCTTC.

The chain carries TRBV7-2 and TRBJ2-5, with 12 nucleotides matching TRBD1. The CDR3 length is 15 residues. CDR1 and CDR2 (germline): SGHTA, FQGNSA. V shed 5 bases and J 5 bases; nucleotides not matched to a gene: 6. CDR3 coding DNA: TGTGCCAGCAGCCCGGGACAGGGGGCATGGGAGACCCAGTACTTC. It specifies CASSPGQGAWETQYF.

The rearrangement links TRBV10-2 to TRBJ2-3, with 14 bases identical to TRBD2. The CDR3 is 18 amino acids. Losses at the gene ends were 6 bases for V and 1 base for J; bases not matched to a gene: 9. The germline V gene has CDR1 WSHSY and CDR2 SAAADI. DNA for the CDR3: TGCGCCAGCAGGATGACTAGCGGGAGGGCCCGGGGCACAGATACGCAGTATTTT. As protein: CASRMTSGRARGTDTQYF.

V and J are TRBV29-1 and TRBJ2-1; tentative D call: TRBD2 (6 bases). V was cut by 3 bases and J by 8 bases, with 17 bases left in between. There are 14 residues in the CDR3. Germline CDR1 reads SQVTM; CDR2 reads ANQGSEA. This CDR3 is CSVETGVLFHEQFF. The CDR3 DNA reads TGCAGCGTTGAGACGGGAGTGCTGTTTCATGAGCAGTTCTTC.

The chain uses TRBV10-2 and TRBJ2-1; either TRBD1 or TRBD2 may supply D (5 bases each). CDR3 size: 16 residues. Trimming pared 7 bases from V and 3 bases from J, leaving 19 bases between. CDR1 is WSHSY, CDR2 SAAADI, per germline. The CDR3 DNA reads as TGCGCCAGCATTACTACCGGGACCCAAGGCTACAATGAGCAGTTCTTC. Residues: CASITTGTQGYNEQFF.

This chain joins TRBV29-1 and TRBJ2-5; tentatively, D is TRBD2 (5 bases). This CDR3 comprises 14 residues. The ends were cut back, 4 bases at V and 0 bases at J, with 12 bases in the middle. Germline assignment: CDR1 SQVTM and CDR2 ANQGSEA. The chain's CDR3 is CSVAAAGYQETQYF. The CDR3, as DNA: TGCAGCGTTGCTGCGGCGGGTTACCAAGAGACCCAGTACTTC.

The rearrangement uses TRBV9 and TRBJ2-7, with D unclear. The V gene's germline CDR1 is SGDLS and CDR2 YYNGEE. The V and J ends lost 0 bases and 1 base respectively, with 11 bases between them. The CDR3 loop spans 15 amino acids. CDR3 sequence: CASSVAGSLSYEQYF. The CDR3 DNA is TGTGCCAGCAGCGTAGCTGGCAGTCTATCCTACGAGCAGTACTTC.

The J gene is TRBJ2-1, the V gene TRBV11-3; maybe TRBD2 (5 bases). Trimming took 4 bases from V and 8 from J, leaving 9 bases between them. The CDR3 runs to 12 residues. CDR1 and CDR2 from the germline V gene are SGHNT and YENEEA. CDR3 loop: CASSSVEDEQFF. The CDR3 DNA follows: TGTGCCAGCAGCTCCGTGGAGGATGAGCAGTTCTTC.

As to this clone: The sample holds other DNA sequences that translate to the same CDR3. The chain joins TRBV28 to TRBJ1-2; no firm D call. The ends were cut back, 4 bases at V and 5 bases at J, with 5 bases in the middle. The CDR3 sequence is 11 residues long. Germline V lookup: CDR1 MDHEN, CDR2 SYDVKM. As DNA, the CDR3 is TGTGCCAGCAGTTCGCTTTATGGCTACACCTTC. Encoded protein: CASSSLYGYTF.

This clone was picked up one time. The chain's CDR3 is CASSFLGGSSYNEQFF. The DNA for the CDR3 is TGTGCCAGCAGCTTTTTGGGGGGGAGCTCCTACAATGAGCAGTTCTTC. The V gene is TRBV5-4, the J gene TRBJ2-1, with 7 bases matching TRBD2. CDR1 and CDR2 (germline): SGHNT, YYREEE (reference sequence). V lost 2 bases, J lost 0 bases, and 5 bases stayed unmatched. The CDR3 contains 16 residues.